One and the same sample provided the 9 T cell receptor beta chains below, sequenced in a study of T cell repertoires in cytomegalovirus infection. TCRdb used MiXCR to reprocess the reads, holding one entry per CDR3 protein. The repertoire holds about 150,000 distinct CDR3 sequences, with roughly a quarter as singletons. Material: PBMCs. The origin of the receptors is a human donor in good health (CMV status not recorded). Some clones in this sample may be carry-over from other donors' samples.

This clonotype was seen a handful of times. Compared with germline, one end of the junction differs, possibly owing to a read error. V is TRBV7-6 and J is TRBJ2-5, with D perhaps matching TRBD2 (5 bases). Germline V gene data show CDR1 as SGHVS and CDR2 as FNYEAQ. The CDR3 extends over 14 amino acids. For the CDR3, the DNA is TGTGCCAGCAGCGACCTAGCATATCAAGAGTCCCAGTACTTC. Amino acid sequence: CASSDLAYQESQYF.

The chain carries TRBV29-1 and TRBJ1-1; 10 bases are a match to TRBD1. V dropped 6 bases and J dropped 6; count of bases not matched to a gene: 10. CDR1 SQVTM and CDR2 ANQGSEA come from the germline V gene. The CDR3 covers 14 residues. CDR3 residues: CSVRQTGGDSEAFF. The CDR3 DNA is TGCAGCGTCCGACAGACAGGGGGCGACTCTGAAGCTTTCTTT.

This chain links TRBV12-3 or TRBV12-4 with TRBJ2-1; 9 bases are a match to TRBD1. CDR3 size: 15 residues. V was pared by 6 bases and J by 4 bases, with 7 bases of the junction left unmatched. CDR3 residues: CASSLRDRVYNEQFF. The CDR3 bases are TGTGCCAGCAGCTTAAGGGACAGGGTTTACAATGAGCAGTTCTTC.

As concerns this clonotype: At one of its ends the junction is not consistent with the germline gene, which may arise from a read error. Written as DNA, the CDR3 is TGTGCCAGCAGCTTAGCGAGGGGGCTATCAACTAATGACAAACTGTTTTTT. It specifies CASSLARGLSTNDKLFF. The chain employs TRBV7-6 and TRBJ1-4; 7 nucleotides line up with TRBD1. This CDR3 region has 17 residues. Germline V gene data show CDR1 as SGHVS and CDR2 as FNYEAQ.

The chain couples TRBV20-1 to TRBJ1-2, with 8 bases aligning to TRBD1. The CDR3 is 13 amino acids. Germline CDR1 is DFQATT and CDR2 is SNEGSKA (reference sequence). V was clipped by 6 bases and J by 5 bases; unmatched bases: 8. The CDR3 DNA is TGCAGTGCAGCAGGGGGCGCGGGGTATGGCTACACCTTC. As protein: CSAAGGAGYGYTF.

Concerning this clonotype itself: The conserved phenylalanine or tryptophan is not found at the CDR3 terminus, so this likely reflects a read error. DNA of the CDR3: TGTGCCAGCAGCTTACTAGCGGGGGCTTACAATGAGCAGTTCTTG. Translation gives CASSLLAGAYNEQFL. V and J are TRBV7-8 and TRBJ2-1; 10 bases are a match to TRBD2. V shed 2 bases, J shed 4 bases, and the junction held 2 bases outside the gene matches. In germline, CDR1 is SGHVS, CDR2 FQNEAQ. The CDR3 runs 15 residues.

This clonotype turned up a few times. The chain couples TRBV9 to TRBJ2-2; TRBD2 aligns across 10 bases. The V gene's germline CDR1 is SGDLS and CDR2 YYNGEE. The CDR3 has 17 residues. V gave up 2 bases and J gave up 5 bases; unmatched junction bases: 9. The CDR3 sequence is CASSVIGLAGETGELFF. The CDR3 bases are TGTGCCAGCAGCGTTATCGGGCTAGCGGGAGAAACCGGGGAGCTGTTTTTT.

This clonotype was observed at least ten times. The CDR3 DNA reads TGTGCCAGCAGCAGGGACAGGGGGCGCAATGAGCAGTTCTTC. Its translation is CASSRDRGRNEQFF. The chain is built from TRBV6-1 and TRBJ2-1; 12 positions match TRBD1. J lost 6 bases, V lost 6 bases, and 3 bases had no gene match. The CDR3 length is 14 residues. Germline values: CDR1 MNHNS, CDR2 SASEGT.

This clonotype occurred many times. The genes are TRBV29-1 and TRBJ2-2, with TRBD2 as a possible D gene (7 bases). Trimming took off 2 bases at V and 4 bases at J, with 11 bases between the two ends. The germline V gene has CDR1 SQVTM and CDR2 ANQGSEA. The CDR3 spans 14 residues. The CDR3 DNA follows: TGCAGCGTTGAAAGCGGGACAACCACCGGGGAGCTGTTTTTT. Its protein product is CSVESGTTTGELFF.